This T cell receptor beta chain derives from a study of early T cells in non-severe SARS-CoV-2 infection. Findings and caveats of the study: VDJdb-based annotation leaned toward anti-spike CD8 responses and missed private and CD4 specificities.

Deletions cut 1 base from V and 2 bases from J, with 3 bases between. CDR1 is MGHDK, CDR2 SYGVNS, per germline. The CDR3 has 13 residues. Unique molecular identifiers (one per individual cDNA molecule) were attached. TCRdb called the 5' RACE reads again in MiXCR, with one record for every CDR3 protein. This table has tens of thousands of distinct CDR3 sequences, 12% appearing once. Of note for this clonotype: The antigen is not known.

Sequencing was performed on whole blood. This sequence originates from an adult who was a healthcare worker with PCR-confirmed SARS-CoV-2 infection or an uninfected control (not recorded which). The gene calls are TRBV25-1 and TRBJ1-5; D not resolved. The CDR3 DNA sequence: TGTGCCAGCAGTGAATTCGGCAATCAGCCCCAGCATTTT. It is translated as CASSEFGNQPQHF.